Listed below are T cell receptor beta chains from one sample, sequenced in a study of blood T cell repertoires in COVID-19. The assay was immunoSEQ multiplex PCR, and TCRdb's table has in-frame clones only and misses some. The sample carries about 200,000 clones, about 91% recorded once. Sequencing was performed on peripheral blood. All receptors derive from a woman aged 35 to 49 with acute or convalescent COVID-19. Each CDR3 is given with its conserved first and last residue. The D gene is left open where the match is weak. Size is omitted from some rows. Given values are once, few, many or a class for expanded clones.

J gene: TRBJ1-1; V gene: TRBV3-1/TRBV3-2; CDR3 length: 16; clone size: -; D gene: -; CDR3 DNA: TGTGCCAGCAGCCTCAAGTTTGCCACAGCTAACACTGAAGCTTTCTTT; CDR3 protein: CASSLKFATANTEAFF
J gene: TRBJ2-1; V gene: TRBV2; CDR3 length: 14; clone size: -; D gene: -; CDR3 DNA: TGTGCCGGACACCCAGGGGTCCCGGGGAATGAGCAGTTCTTC; CDR3 protein: CAGHPGVPGNEQFF
J gene: TRBJ1-1; V gene: TRBV29-1; CDR3 length: 15; clone size: -; D gene: TRBD1; CDR3 DNA: TGCAGCGTGAGGGGGACAGGGGCCGGGAACACTGAAGCTTTCTTT; CDR3 protein: CSVRGTGAGNTEAFF
J gene: TRBJ1-4; V gene: TRBV18; CDR3 length: 17; clone size: -; D gene: TRBD1; CDR3 DNA: TGTGCCAGCTCACCGTTAGACAGGGGCACCAGCAATGAAAAACTGTTTTTT; CDR3 protein: CASSPLDRGTSNEKLFF
J gene: TRBJ1-2; V gene: TRBV10-1; CDR3 length: 13; clone size: many; D gene: -; CDR3 DNA: TGCGCCAGCAGTTCCGGCGCGGACTATGGCTACACCTTC; CDR3 protein: CASSSGADYGYTF
J gene: TRBJ1-2; V gene: TRBV27; CDR3 length: 15; clone size: -; D gene: -; CDR3 DNA: TGTGCCAGCAGTCCAGCCCTGGGGGGACTCTATGGCTACACCTTC; CDR3 protein: CASSPALGGLYGYTF
J gene: TRBJ1-2; V gene: TRBV2; CDR3 length: 16; clone size: -; D gene: TRBD1; CDR3 DNA: TGTGCCAGCAGTGTAACGGGACAGGGGGGCAACTATGGCTACACCTTC; CDR3 protein: CASSVTGQGGNYGYTF
J gene: TRBJ2-1; V gene: TRBV27; CDR3 length: 14; clone size: -; D gene: TRBD1; CDR3 DNA: TGTGCCAGCAGATACGGGACAGTGCACAATGAGCAGTTCTTC; CDR3 protein: CASRYGTVHNEQFF
J gene: TRBJ2-5; V gene: TRBV2; CDR3 length: 15; clone size: -; D gene: TRBD2; CDR3 DNA: TGTGCCAGCTTCCCCCAGCTAGCGGGGCAAGAGACCCAGTACTTC; CDR3 protein: CASFPQLAGQETQYF
J gene: TRBJ1-1; V gene: TRBV5-4; CDR3 length: 15; clone size: -; D gene: -; CDR3 DNA: TGTGCCAGCAGCCCCCCCGGCGGGGTCTACACTGAAGCTTTCTTT; CDR3 protein: CASSPPGGVYTEAFF
J gene: TRBJ2-1; V gene: TRBV4-2; CDR3 length: 17; clone size: -; D gene: -; CDR3 DNA: TGTGCCAGCAGCCAAGAGGGGGCAGGGGTAAGGTTCAATGAGCAGTTCTTC; CDR3 protein: CASSQEGAGVRFNEQFF
J gene: TRBJ2-5; V gene: TRBV3-1/TRBV3-2; CDR3 length: 15; clone size: -; D gene: TRBD1; CDR3 DNA: TGTGCCAGCAGCCGGGGACCAGGGGGCGGAGAGACCCAGTACTTC; CDR3 protein: CASSRGPGGGETQYF
J gene: TRBJ2-1; V gene: TRBV6-5; CDR3 length: 11; clone size: -; D gene: -; CDR3 DNA: TGTGCCAGCAGTTATCAAAATGAGCAGTTCTTC; CDR3 protein: CASSYQNEQFF
J gene: TRBJ1-2; V gene: TRBV6-1; CDR3 length: 16; clone size: -; D gene: -; CDR3 DNA: TGTGCCAGCAGTGTTGAGGTGTACATCCCCCAGTATGGCTACACCTTC; CDR3 protein: CASSVEVYIPQYGYTF
J gene: TRBJ1-4; V gene: TRBV4-2; CDR3 length: 12; clone size: -; D gene: -; CDR3 DNA: TGTGCCAGCGGAACCGACCACAGGGAACTGTTTTTT; CDR3 protein: CASGTDHRELFF
J gene: TRBJ1-3; V gene: TRBV27; CDR3 length: 15; clone size: -; D gene: -; CDR3 DNA: TGTGCCAGCAGTTTACGAGCGGTCTCTGGAAACACCATATATTTT; CDR3 protein: CASSLRAVSGNTIYF
J gene: TRBJ1-6; V gene: TRBV7-9; CDR3 length: 14; clone size: -; D gene: -; CDR3 DNA: TGTGCCAGCAGCTTCTCAGGGGACAATTCACCCCTCCACTTT; CDR3 protein: CASSFSGDNSPLHF
J gene: TRBJ1-3; V gene: TRBV5-8; CDR3 length: 16; clone size: -; D gene: TRBD1; CDR3 DNA: TGTGCCAGCAGCGACTACAGGGGCTCAGGAGGAAACACCATATATTTT; CDR3 protein: CASSDYRGSGGNTIYF
J gene: TRBJ1-6; V gene: TRBV15; CDR3 length: 19; clone size: -; D gene: -; CDR3 DNA: TGTGCCACCAGCACTCCGCGCGTAGGGAGTAGCTTCTATAATTCACCCCTCCACTTT; CDR3 protein: CATSTPRVGSSFYNSPLHF
J gene: TRBJ2-1; V gene: TRBV7-2; CDR3 length: 15; clone size: -; D gene: -; CDR3 DNA: TGTGCCAGCAGCCCCCGGGACTCCAGAAACAATGAGCAGTTCTTC; CDR3 protein: CASSPRDSRNNEQFF
J gene: TRBJ2-5; V gene: TRBV4-1; CDR3 length: 14; clone size: -; D gene: -; CDR3 DNA: TGCGCCAGCAGTTACAACAGCTTTGGGGAGACCCAGTACTTC; CDR3 protein: CASSYNSFGETQYF
J gene: TRBJ1-1; V gene: TRBV9; CDR3 length: 15; clone size: -; D gene: TRBD1; CDR3 DNA: TGTGCCAGCAGCGTAGGGGCAGGGGGAGGTACTGAAGCTTTCTTT; CDR3 protein: CASSVGAGGGTEAFF
J gene: TRBJ1-5; V gene: TRBV19; CDR3 length: 16; clone size: -; D gene: -; CDR3 DNA: TGTGCCAGTAGTATGGAGGCCGGGTTTAGCAATCAGCCCCAGCATTTT; CDR3 protein: CASSMEAGFSNQPQHF
J gene: TRBJ1-4; V gene: TRBV15; CDR3 length: 16; clone size: -; D gene: -; CDR3 DNA: TGTGCCACCAGCAGAGATGGAGGGGCGCTTAATGAAAAACTGTTTTTT; CDR3 protein: CATSRDGGALNEKLFF
J gene: TRBJ2-4; V gene: TRBV5-1; CDR3 length: 16; clone size: -; D gene: TRBD1; CDR3 DNA: TGCGCCAGCAGCCCGGGACAGGGCCTAGCCAAAAACATTCAGTACTTC; CDR3 protein: CASSPGQGLAKNIQYF
J gene: TRBJ1-2; V gene: TRBV7-9; CDR3 length: 14; clone size: -; D gene: TRBD1; CDR3 DNA: TGTGCCAGCAGCCGACAGGGAATTAACTATGGCTACACCTTC; CDR3 protein: CASSRQGINYGYTF
J gene: TRBJ1-6; V gene: TRBV2; CDR3 length: 14; clone size: -; D gene: TRBD1; CDR3 DNA: TGTGCCAGCAGATGGACAGGGTTGAATTCACCCCTCCACTTT; CDR3 protein: CASRWTGLNSPLHF
J gene: TRBJ1-3; V gene: TRBV5-1; CDR3 length: 15; clone size: -; D gene: TRBD1; CDR3 DNA: TGCGCCAGCAGCGCGACAGGGGAGCCTGGAAACACCATATATTTT; CDR3 protein: CASSATGEPGNTIYF
J gene: TRBJ1-2; V gene: TRBV5-6; CDR3 length: 14; clone size: -; D gene: -; CDR3 DNA: TGTGCCAGCAGCTCCGGGACAACTAACTATGGCTACACCTTC; CDR3 protein: CASSSGTTNYGYTF
J gene: TRBJ1-6; V gene: TRBV21-1; CDR3 length: 18; clone size: -; D gene: -; CDR3 DNA: TGTGCCAGCAGCCGTGGACAGGGGCCCAGCTCCTATAATTCACCCCTCCACTTT; CDR3 protein: CASSRGQGPSSYNSPLHF
J gene: TRBJ1-3; V gene: TRBV25-1; CDR3 length: 16; clone size: -; D gene: -; CDR3 DNA: TGTGCCAGCAGCAAAAGACCTACAGGGTCGGAAAACACCATATATTTT; CDR3 protein: CASSKRPTGSENTIYF
J gene: TRBJ2-3; V gene: TRBV6-4; CDR3 length: 15; clone size: -; D gene: TRBD2; CDR3 DNA: TGTGCCAGCAGTGACTCCGGGGGGAGCACAGATACGCAGTATTTT; CDR3 protein: CASSDSGGSTDTQYF
J gene: TRBJ2-3; V gene: TRBV7-8; CDR3 length: 11; clone size: -; D gene: -; CDR3 DNA: TGTGCCAGCAGCCAGGGGGATACGCAGTATTTT; CDR3 protein: CASSQGDTQYF
J gene: TRBJ2-1; V gene: TRBV27; CDR3 length: 21; clone size: -; D gene: TRBD2; CDR3 DNA: TGTGCCAGCAGTTTATCGATAGGCCTAGCGGGGGGAACCGCCGAGGACAATGAGCAGTTCTTC; CDR3 protein: CASSLSIGLAGGTAEDNEQFF
J gene: TRBJ2-5; V gene: TRBV15; CDR3 length: 15; clone size: once; D gene: TRBD1; CDR3 DNA: TGTGCCACCAGCAGAGAGGGGACAGGGAGAAAGACCCAGTACTTC; CDR3 protein: CATSREGTGRKTQYF
J gene: TRBJ1-2; V gene: TRBV7-9; CDR3 length: 12; clone size: once; D gene: -; CDR3 DNA: TGTGCCAGCAGCTTTCGGGACTATGGCTACACCTTC; CDR3 protein: CASSFRDYGYTF
J gene: TRBJ1-1; V gene: TRBV10-3; CDR3 length: 14; clone size: -; D gene: -; CDR3 DNA: TGTGCCATCAGTGAGGCCAGGGGGAACACTGAAGCTTTCTTT; CDR3 protein: CAISEARGNTEAFF
J gene: TRBJ1-1; V gene: TRBV11-2; CDR3 length: 12; clone size: -; D gene: -; CDR3 DNA: TGTGCCAGCAGCTTAGGTCAGGGTAAAGCTTTCTTT; CDR3 protein: CASSLGQGKAFF
J gene: TRBJ1-4; V gene: TRBV7-9; CDR3 length: 15; clone size: -; D gene: TRBD1; CDR3 DNA: TGTGCCAGCAGCCCCGGACAGGGTCCGAGTGAAAAACTGTTTTTT; CDR3 protein: CASSPGQGPSEKLFF
J gene: TRBJ1-2; V gene: TRBV4-1; CDR3 length: 15; clone size: -; D gene: -; CDR3 DNA: TGCGCCAGCAGCCAAGAGGCAGGGCTGAACTATGGCTACACCTTC; CDR3 protein: CASSQEAGLNYGYTF
J gene: TRBJ1-6; V gene: TRBV21-1; CDR3 length: 24; clone size: -; D gene: -; CDR3 DNA: TGTGCCAGCAGCAAAGCGTACCCTAAGCGTTTGTGGGGCAAGAGGCAGTTGGCTAAGTCACCCCTCCACTTT; CDR3 protein: CASSKAYPKRLWGKRQLAKSPLHF
J gene: TRBJ1-6; V gene: TRBV5-1; CDR3 length: 16; clone size: few; D gene: -; CDR3 DNA: TGCGCCAGCAGCTTGAACTTACAGCCGATATATTCACCCCTCCACTTT; CDR3 protein: CASSLNLQPIYSPLHF
J gene: TRBJ2-3; V gene: TRBV2; CDR3 length: 12; clone size: -; D gene: -; CDR3 DNA: TGTGCCAGCTCTCAGGGATCGGAAGCGCAGTATTTT; CDR3 protein: CASSQGSEAQYF
J gene: TRBJ1-1; V gene: TRBV9; CDR3 length: 17; clone size: -; D gene: -; CDR3 DNA: TGTGCCAGCAGCGTAGGGGCAGGGAGGTCCCGGAACACTGAAGCTTTCTTT; CDR3 protein: CASSVGAGRSRNTEAFF
J gene: TRBJ1-2; V gene: TRBV29-1; CDR3 length: 13; clone size: few; D gene: -; CDR3 DNA: TGCAGCGTTGAAGCCAGGGCAAACTATGGCTACACCTTC; CDR3 protein: CSVEARANYGYTF
J gene: TRBJ1-5; V gene: TRBV4-1; CDR3 length: 15; clone size: -; D gene: TRBD1; CDR3 DNA: TGCGCCAGCAGCCTCCAGGACAGGGGAGAACAGCCCCAGCATTTT; CDR3 protein: CASSLQDRGEQPQHF
J gene: TRBJ1-2; V gene: TRBV6-5; CDR3 length: 13; clone size: -; D gene: -; CDR3 DNA: TGTGCCAGCAGCGGACAGAACGCCTATGGCTACACCTTC; CDR3 protein: CASSGQNAYGYTF
J gene: TRBJ2-2; V gene: TRBV5-1; CDR3 length: 17; clone size: -; D gene: TRBD1; CDR3 DNA: TGCGCCAGCAGCTTGGTAGGGCCTCGGACAGGCACCGGGGAGCTGTTTTTT; CDR3 protein: CASSLVGPRTGTGELFF
J gene: TRBJ1-1; V gene: TRBV2; CDR3 length: 13; clone size: -; D gene: -; CDR3 DNA: TGTGCCAGCAGTGGACAGCCTAACACTGAAGCTTTCTTT; CDR3 protein: CASSGQPNTEAFF
J gene: TRBJ2-3; V gene: TRBV5-5; CDR3 length: 16; clone size: -; D gene: TRBD1; CDR3 DNA: TGTGCCAGCAGCGCGGGGACAGGGGGCGCATCAGATACGCAGTATTTT; CDR3 protein: CASSAGTGGASDTQYF
J gene: TRBJ2-1; V gene: TRBV27; CDR3 length: 12; clone size: -; D gene: -; CDR3 DNA: TGTGCCAGCAGTAAGAGCGGTGGTGAGCAGTTCTTC; CDR3 protein: CASSKSGGEQFF
J gene: TRBJ2-2; V gene: TRBV30; CDR3 length: 12; clone size: -; D gene: -; CDR3 DNA: TGTGCCTGGAGTTCAGGGACCGGGGAGCTGTTTTTT; CDR3 protein: CAWSSGTGELFF